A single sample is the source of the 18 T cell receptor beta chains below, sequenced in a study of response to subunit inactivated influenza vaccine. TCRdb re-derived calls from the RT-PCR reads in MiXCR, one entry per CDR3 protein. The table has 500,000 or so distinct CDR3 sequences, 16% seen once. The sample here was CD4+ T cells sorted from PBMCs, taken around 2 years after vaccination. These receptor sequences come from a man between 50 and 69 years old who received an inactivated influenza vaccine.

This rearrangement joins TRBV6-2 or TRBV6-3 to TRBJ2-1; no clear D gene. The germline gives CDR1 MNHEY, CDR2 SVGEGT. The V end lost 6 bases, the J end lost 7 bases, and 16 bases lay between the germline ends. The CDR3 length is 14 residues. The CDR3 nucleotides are TGTGCCAGCAGGAGACTGGTCGCTTGGAATGAGCAGTTCTTC. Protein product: CASRRLVAWNEQFF.

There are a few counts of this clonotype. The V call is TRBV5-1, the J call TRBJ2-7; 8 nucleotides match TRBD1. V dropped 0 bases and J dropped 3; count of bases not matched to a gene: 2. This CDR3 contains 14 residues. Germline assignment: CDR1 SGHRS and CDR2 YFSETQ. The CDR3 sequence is CASSLGQGYYEQYF. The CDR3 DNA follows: TGCGCCAGCAGCTTGGGACAGGGGTACTACGAGCAGTACTTC.

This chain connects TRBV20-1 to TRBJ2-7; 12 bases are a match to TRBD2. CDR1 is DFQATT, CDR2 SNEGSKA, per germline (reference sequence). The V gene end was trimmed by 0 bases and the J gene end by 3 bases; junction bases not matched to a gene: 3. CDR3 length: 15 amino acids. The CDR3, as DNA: TGCAGTGCTAGAGATACTAGCGGGAGGTTCTACGAGCAGTACTTC. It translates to CSARDTSGRFYEQYF.

The CDR3: CASRKQGLETQYF. The CDR3 nucleotides read TGTGCCAGCAGAAAACAGGGGTTAGAGACCCAGTACTTC. The rearrangement links TRBV6-1 to TRBJ2-5; 7 bases are a match to TRBD1. The length of the CDR3 is 13 residues. Germline-derived CDR1 and CDR2 are MNHNS and SASEGT. The V segment lost 6 bases and the J segment 4 bases; nucleotides outside the gene matches: 5.

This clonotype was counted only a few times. DNA for the CDR3: TGTGCCAGCAGTTTAGCGCTGAGCGTGGGGGCAGATACGCAGTATTTT. This translates into CASSLALSVGADTQYF. The chain links TRBV12-3 or TRBV12-4 to TRBJ2-3, with D possibly called TRBD1 or TRBD2 (5 bases each). This CDR3 region has 16 residues. V lost 0 bases and J lost 4, with 14 bases in between.

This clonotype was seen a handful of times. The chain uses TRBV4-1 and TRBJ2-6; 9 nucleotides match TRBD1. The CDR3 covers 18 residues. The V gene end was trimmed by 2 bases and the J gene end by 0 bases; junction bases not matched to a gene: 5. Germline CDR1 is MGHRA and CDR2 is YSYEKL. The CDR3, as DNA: TGCGCCAGCAGCCAAACGGGACAGGGCCTCTCTGGGGCCAACGTCCTGACTTTC. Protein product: CASSQTGQGLSGANVLTF.

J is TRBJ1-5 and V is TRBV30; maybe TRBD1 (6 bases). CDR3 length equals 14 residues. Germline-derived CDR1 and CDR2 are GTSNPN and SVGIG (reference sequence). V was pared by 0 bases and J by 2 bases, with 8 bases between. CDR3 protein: CAWSVAGGNQPQHF. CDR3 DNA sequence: TGTGCCTGGAGTGTCGCAGGGGGCAATCAGCCCCAGCATTTT.

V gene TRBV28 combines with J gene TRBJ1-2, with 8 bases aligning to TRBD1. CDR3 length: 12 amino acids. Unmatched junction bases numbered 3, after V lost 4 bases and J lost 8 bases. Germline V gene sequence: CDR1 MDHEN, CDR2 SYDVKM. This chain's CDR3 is CASSWGQAGYTF. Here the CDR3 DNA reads TGTGCCAGCAGTTGGGGACAGGCCGGCTACACCTTC.

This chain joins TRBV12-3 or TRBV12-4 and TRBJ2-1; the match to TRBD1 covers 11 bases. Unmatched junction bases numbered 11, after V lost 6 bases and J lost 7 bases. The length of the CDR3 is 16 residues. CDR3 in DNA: TGTGCCAGCAGCCCTAACCCGGGACAGGGGGGAAATGAGCAGTTCTTC. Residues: CASSPNPGQGGNEQFF.

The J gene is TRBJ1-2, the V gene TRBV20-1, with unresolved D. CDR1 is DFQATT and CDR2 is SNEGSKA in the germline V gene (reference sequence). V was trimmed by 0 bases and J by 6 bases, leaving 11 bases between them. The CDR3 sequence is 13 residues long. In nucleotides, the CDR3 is TGCAGTGCTAGAGACTGGGCAGCGGATGGCTACACCTTC. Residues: CSARDWAADGYTF.

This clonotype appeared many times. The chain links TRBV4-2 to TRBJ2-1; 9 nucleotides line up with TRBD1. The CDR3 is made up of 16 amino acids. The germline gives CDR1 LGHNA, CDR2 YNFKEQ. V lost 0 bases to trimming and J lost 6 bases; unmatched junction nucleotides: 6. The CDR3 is CASSQDRGTGINEQFF. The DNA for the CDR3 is TGTGCCAGCAGCCAAGATCGGGGGACAGGGATCAATGAGCAGTTCTTC.

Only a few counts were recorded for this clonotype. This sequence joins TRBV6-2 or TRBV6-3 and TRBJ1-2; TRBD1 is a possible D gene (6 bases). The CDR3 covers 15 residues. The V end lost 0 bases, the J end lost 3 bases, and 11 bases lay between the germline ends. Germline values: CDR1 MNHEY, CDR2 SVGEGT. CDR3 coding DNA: TGTGCCAGCAGTTACTCGCAGGGGCATTACTATGGCTACACCTTC. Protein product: CASSYSQGHYYGYTF.

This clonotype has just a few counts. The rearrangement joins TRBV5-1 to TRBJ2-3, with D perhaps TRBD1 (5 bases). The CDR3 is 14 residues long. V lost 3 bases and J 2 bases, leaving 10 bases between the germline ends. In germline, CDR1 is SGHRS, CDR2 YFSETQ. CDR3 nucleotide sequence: TGCGCCAGCAGCTATAAGGGGCTCACAGATACGCAGTATTTT. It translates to CASSYKGLTDTQYF.

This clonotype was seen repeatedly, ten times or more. The CDR3 nucleotides are TGTGCCAGCAGCCGCGTTACGGGACCCTACGAGCAGTACTTC. As protein: CASSRVTGPYEQYF. This chain links TRBV3-1 with TRBJ2-7; the D call may be TRBD1 or TRBD2 (5 bases each). V was cut by 4 bases and J by 2 bases, with 12 bases left in between. The CDR3 has 14 amino acids. The germline gives CDR1 LGHDT, CDR2 YNNKEL (reference sequence).

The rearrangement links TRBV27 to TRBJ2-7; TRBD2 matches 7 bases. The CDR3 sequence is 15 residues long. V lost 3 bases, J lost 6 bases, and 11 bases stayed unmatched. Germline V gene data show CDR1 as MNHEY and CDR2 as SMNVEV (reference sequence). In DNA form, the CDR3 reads TGTGCCAGCAGTTTTTCGTGGGGTACGGGGGGCGAGCAGTACTTC. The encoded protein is CASSFSWGTGGEQYF.

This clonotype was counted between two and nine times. CDR3 bases: TGCGCCAGCAGCCCAAGCGCAGGGTATAGCAATCAGCCCCAGCATTTT. Translation gives CASSPSAGYSNQPQHF. J is TRBJ1-5 and V is TRBV4-3; D possibly corresponds to TRBD1 (5 bases). Germline lookup yields CDR1 LGHNA and CDR2 YSLEER. V was shortened by 4 bases and J by 0 bases, with 13 bases between the two germline ends. CDR3 length: 16 residues.

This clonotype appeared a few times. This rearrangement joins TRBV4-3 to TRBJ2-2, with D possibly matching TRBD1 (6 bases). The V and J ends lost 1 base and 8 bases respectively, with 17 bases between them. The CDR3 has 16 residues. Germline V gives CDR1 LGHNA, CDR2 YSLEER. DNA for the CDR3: TGCGCCAGCAGCCAAGGAGGGGGAAGAGTTTCGGGGGAGCTGTTTTTT. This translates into CASSQGGGRVSGELFF.

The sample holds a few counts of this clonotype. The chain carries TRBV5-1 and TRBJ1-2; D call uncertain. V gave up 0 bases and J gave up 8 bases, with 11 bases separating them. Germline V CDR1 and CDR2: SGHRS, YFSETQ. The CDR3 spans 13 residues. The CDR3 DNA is TGCGCCAGCAGCTTGGAGGCCAACCAGGGCTACACCTTC. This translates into CASSLEANQGYTF.